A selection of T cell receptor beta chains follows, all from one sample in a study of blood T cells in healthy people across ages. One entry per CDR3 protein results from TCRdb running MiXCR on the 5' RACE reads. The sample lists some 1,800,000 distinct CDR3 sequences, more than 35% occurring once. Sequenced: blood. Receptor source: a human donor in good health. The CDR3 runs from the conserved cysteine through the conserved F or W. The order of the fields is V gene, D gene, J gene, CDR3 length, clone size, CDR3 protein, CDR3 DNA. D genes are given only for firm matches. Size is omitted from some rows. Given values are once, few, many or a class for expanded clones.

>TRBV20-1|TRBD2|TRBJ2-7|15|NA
CSALGTSETLNEQYF
TGCAGTGCCCTGGGGACTAGCGAGACCTTAAATGAGCAGTACTTC
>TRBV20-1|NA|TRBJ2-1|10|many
CSVSYNEQFF
TGCAGTGTCAGCTACAATGAGCAGTTCTTC
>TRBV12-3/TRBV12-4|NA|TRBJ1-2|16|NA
CASTAAGSLLVGGYTF
TGTGCCAGCACTGCAGCTGGCTCTCTCCTAGTGGGTGGCTACACCTTC
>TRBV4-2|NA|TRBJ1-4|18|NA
CASSQVTGSEATNEKLFF
TGTGCCAGCAGCCAAGTCACCGGGTCGGAAGCAACTAATGAAAAACTGTTTTTT
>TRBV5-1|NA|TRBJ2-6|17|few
CASSPEGELSGANVLTF
TGCGCCAGCAGCCCCGAGGGGGAACTCTCTGGGGCCAACGTCCTGACTTTC
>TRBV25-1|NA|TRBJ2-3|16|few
CASSEFEGGPTDTQYF
TGTGCCAGCAGTGAATTTGAGGGGGGGCCGACAGATACGCAGTATTTT
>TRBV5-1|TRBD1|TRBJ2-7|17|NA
CASSSPGGTSVYNEQYF
TGCGCCAGCAGCTCCCCAGGGGGCACCTCAGTATACAATGAGCAGTACTTC
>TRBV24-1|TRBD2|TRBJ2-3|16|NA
CATSDPGRGPTDTQYF
TGTGCCACCAGTGACCCCGGGAGGGGTCCCACAGATACGCAGTATTTT
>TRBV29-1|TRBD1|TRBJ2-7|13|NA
CSGLGQEPYEQYF
TGCAGCGGATTGGGACAGGAGCCCTACGAGCAGTACTTC
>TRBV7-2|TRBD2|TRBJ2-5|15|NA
CASSLRVAGAETQYF
TGTGCCAGCAGCTTAAGGGTAGCGGGGGCAGAGACCCAGTACTTC
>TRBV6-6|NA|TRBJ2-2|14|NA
CASSYPQGTGELFF
TGTGCCAGCAGTTACCCGCAGGGCACCGGGGAGCTGTTTTTT
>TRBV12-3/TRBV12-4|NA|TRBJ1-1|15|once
CASSSPWTANTEAFF
TGTGCCAGCAGTTCTCCTTGGACAGCGAACACTGAAGCTTTCTTT
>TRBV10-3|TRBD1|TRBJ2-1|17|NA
CASRISGQKEINNEQFF
TGTGCCTCGCGAATTTCGGGACAGAAAGAGATTAACAATGAGCAGTTCTTC
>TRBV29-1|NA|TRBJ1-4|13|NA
CSVGTLQGEKLFF
TGCAGCGTGGGTACTCTCCAGGGGGAAAAACTGTTTTTT
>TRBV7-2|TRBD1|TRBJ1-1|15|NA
CASSLEAGGGTEAFF
TGTGCCAGCAGCTTAGAGGCAGGGGGCGGAACTGAAGCTTTCTTT
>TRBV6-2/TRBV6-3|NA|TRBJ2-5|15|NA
CASSYPPSPQETQYF
TGTGCCAGCAGTTACCCCCCGTCCCCCCAGGAGACCCAGTACTTC
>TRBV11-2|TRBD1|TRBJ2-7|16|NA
CASSFRQGRGGYEQYF
TGTGCCAGCAGCTTCCGACAGGGCAGGGGTGGGTACGAGCAGTACTTC
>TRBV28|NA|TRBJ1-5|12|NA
CASSQAYQPQHF
TGTGCCAGCTCACAGGCCTATCAGCCCCAGCATTTT
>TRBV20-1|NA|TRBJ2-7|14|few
CSARHGAGGYEQYF
TGCAGTGCTAGGCACGGGGCTGGGGGCTACGAGCAGTACTTC
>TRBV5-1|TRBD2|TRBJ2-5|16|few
CASSSWGGSTNNEQYF
TGCGCCAGCAGCTCATGGGGGGGGTCGACTAACAATGAGCAGTACTTC
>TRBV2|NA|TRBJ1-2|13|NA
CASHSITNYGYTF
TGTGCCAGCCACAGCATCACTAACTATGGCTACACCTTC
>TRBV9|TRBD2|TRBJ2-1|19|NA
CASRPARLAGGSLNNEQFF
TGTGCCAGCAGACCAGCTAGACTAGCGGGGGGGTCCCTAAACAATGAGCAGTTCTTC
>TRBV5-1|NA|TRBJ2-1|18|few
CASSLGHGPQVKYNEQFF
TGCGCCAGCAGCTTGGGTCACGGTCCACAGGTAAAATACAATGAGCAGTTCTTC
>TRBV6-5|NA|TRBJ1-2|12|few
CASSPDRNGYTF
TGTGCCAGCAGTCCCGACAGGAACGGCTACACCTTC
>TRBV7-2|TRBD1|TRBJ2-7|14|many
CASSRDRGSYEQYF
TGTGCCAGCAGTCGCGACAGGGGGTCGTACGAGCAGTACTTC
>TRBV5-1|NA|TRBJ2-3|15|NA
CASSLAVTGSDTQYF
TGCGCCAGCAGCTTGGCGGTAACGGGCTCAGATACGCAGTATTTT
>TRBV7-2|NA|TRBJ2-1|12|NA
CVSSLVFNEQFF
TGTGTCAGCAGCTTAGTTTTTAATGAGCAGTTCTTC
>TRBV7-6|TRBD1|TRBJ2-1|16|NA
CASSLESGGHYNEQFF
TGTGCCAGCAGCTTAGAGTCAGGGGGTCACTACAATGAGCAGTTCTTC
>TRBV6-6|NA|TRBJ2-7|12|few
CASAGGGYERYF
TGTGCGTCCGCTGGGGGCGGCTACGAGCGGTACTTC
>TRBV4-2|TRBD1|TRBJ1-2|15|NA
CASSQPDRGRHGYTF
TGTGCCAGCAGCCAACCGGACAGGGGACGCCATGGCTACACCTTC
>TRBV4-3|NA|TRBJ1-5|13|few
CASSQDQGQPQHF
TGCGCCAGCAGCCAAGATCAAGGTCAGCCCCAGCATTTT
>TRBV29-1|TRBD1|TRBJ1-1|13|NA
CSVGAGGDTEAFF
TGCAGCGTGGGGGCAGGGGGTGACACTGAAGCTTTCTTT
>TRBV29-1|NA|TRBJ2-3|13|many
CSAPGMGADTQYF
TGCAGCGCCCCAGGGATGGGCGCAGATACGCAGTATTTT
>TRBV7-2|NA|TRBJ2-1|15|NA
CASSPRSGAYNEQFF
TGTGCCAGCAGCCCACGTTCAGGGGCCTACAATGAGCAGTTCTTC
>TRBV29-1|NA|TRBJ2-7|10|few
CSVGSVEQYF
TGCAGCGTTGGGAGTGTTGAGCAGTACTTC
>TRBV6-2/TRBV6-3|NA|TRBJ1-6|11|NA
CASSYGVPLHF
TGTGCCAGCAGTTACGGGGTACCCCTCCACTTT
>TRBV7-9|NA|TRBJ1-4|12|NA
CASSPVFEKLFF
TGTGCCAGCAGCCCCGTCTTTGAAAAACTGTTTTTT
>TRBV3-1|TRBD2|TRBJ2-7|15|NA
CASSRSGGAIHEQYF
TGTGCCAGCAGTCGTAGCGGGGGGGCCATCCACGAGCAGTACTTC
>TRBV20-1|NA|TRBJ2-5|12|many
CSARLAQETQYF
TGCAGTGCTAGGTTGGCTCAAGAGACCCAGTACTTC
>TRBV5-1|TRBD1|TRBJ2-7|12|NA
CASGTGMGEQYF
TGCGCCAGCGGGACAGGGATGGGCGAGCAGTACTTC
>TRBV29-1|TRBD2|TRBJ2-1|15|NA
CSVEGVRGGGNEQFF
TGCAGCGTTGAAGGGGTGCGGGGGGGCGGGAATGAGCAGTTCTTC
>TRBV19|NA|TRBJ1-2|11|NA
CASSITTGYTF
TGTGCCAGTAGTATTACGACTGGCTACACCTTC
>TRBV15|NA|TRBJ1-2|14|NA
CATSRDLAGGGYTF
TGTGCCACCAGCAGAGATCTAGCCGGAGGGGGCTACACCTTC
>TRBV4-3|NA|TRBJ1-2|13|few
CASSPNRLYGYTF
TGCGCCAGCAGCCCCAATAGGCTCTATGGCTACACCTTC
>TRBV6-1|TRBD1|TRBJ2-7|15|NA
CASSGIGTGNYEQYF
TGTGCCAGCAGTGGGATCGGGACAGGGAACTACGAGCAGTACTTC
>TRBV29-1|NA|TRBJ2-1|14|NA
CSVATGRSYNEQFF
TGCAGCGTTGCCACAGGCAGGTCCTACAATGAGCAGTTCTTC
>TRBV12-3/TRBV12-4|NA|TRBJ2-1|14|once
CASTPGQNINEQFF
TGTGCCAGCACCCCGGGACAAAATATCAATGAGCAGTTCTTC
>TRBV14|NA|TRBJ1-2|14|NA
CASSPQTPFYGYTF
TGTGCCAGCAGCCCCCAGACACCCTTCTATGGCTACACCTTC